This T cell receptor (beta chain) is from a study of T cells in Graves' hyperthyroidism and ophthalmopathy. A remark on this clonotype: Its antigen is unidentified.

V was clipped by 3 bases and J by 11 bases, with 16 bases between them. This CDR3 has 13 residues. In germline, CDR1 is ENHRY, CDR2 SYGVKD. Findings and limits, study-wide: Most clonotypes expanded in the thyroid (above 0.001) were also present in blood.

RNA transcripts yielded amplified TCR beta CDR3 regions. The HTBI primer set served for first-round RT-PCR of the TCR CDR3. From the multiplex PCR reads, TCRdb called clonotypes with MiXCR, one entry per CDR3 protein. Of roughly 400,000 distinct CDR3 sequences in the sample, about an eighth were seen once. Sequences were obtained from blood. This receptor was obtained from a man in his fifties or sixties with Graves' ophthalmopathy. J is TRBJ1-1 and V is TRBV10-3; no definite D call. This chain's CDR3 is CAISEFTTQEAFF. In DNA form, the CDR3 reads TGTGCCATCAGTGAATTTACTACCCAGGAGGCTTTCTTT.